The 12 T cell receptor beta chains reported below all come from one sample, sequenced in a study of human T cells and chemical hapten exposure. Time point meaning: healthy volunteer bleed at 2 weeks. Total RNA was isolated from whole blood that had not been fractionated. One entry per CDR3 protein results from TCRdb running MiXCR on the RACE reads. The sample shows around 130,000 distinct CDR3 sequences, approximately 9.1% of them seen only once. Sequenced input: whole blood. The receptors were gathered from a male donor in good health. Some clones in this sample may be carry-over from other donors' samples.

This clonotype was recorded a few times. The chain joins TRBV27 to TRBJ2-3; 12 nucleotides agree with TRBD2. The CDR3 has 17 residues. Unmatched junction bases numbered 5, after V lost 0 bases and J lost 4 bases. Germline assignment: CDR1 MNHEY and CDR2 SMNVEV (reference sequence). CDR3 residues: CASSLSNLAGGPDTQYF. CDR3 nucleotide sequence: TGTGCCAGCAGTTTATCCAATCTAGCGGGGGGGCCAGATACGCAGTATTTT.

The chain uses TRBV2 and TRBJ2-5, with D tentatively TRBD2 (5 bases). This CDR3 spans 13 amino acids. CDR1 SNHLY and CDR2 FYNNEI come from the germline V gene. Between the trimmed V and J ends, which lost 6 bases and 0 bases, there was a span of 8 bases. The CDR3 loop is CASSAGYQETQYF. The CDR3 nucleotides read TGTGCCAGCAGCGCGGGTTACCAAGAGACCCAGTACTTC.

This chain connects TRBV13 to TRBJ1-1; D perhaps matches TRBD1 (6 bases). This CDR3 is 10 amino acids long. V shed 8 bases and J shed 8 bases, with 9 bases lying between them. In germline, CDR1 is PRHDT, CDR2 FYEKMQ (reference sequence). CDR3 bases: TGTGCCAGCGGCGGGACAGAAGCTTTCTTT. It specifies CASGGTEAFF.

The V gene is TRBV5-5, the J gene TRBJ2-5; D ambiguous. This CDR3 spans 13 amino acids. Germline V gives CDR1 SGHKS, CDR2 YYEKEE (reference sequence). Deletions cut 1 base from V and 5 bases from J, with 9 bases between. CDR3 coding DNA: TGTGCCAGCAGCTTGTTTTGGGGTGAGACCCAGTACTTC. Protein: CASSLFWGETQYF. The full variable domain, in which reference TRBV5-5 and TRBJ2-5 provide the parts outside the CDR3, is DAGVTQSPTHLIKTRGQQVTLRCSPISGHKSVSWYQQVLGQGPQFIFQYYEKEERGRGNFPDRFSARQFPNYSSELNVNALLLGDSALYLCASSLFWGETQYFGPGTRLLVL.

Many counts were recorded for this clonotype. This chain connects TRBV4-3 to TRBJ1-2; D is unclear. The V and J ends lost 0 bases and 2 bases respectively, with 4 bases between them. CDR1 and CDR2 from the germline V gene are LGHNA and YSLEER. The CDR3 has 13 residues. Here the CDR3 DNA reads TGCGCCAGCAGCCAAGATCGGAACTATGGCTACACCTTC. Translation: CASSQDRNYGYTF.

This clonotype occurred a few times. This rearrangement joins TRBV12-3 or TRBV12-4 to TRBJ2-1, with TRBD2 as a possible D gene (6 bases). The V end was cut by 10 bases, the J end by 3 bases, with 13 bases between. There are 13 residues in the CDR3. The CDR3 is CATTGAVYNEQFF. Written as DNA, the CDR3 is TGTGCCACTACGGGAGCCGTCTACAATGAGCAGTTCTTC.

A few counts support this clonotype. This rearrangement joins TRBV6-5 to TRBJ1-1, with 9 bases lining up with TRBD1. V shed 5 bases, J shed 8 bases, and the junction held 9 bases outside the gene matches. In germline, CDR1 is MNHEY, CDR2 SVGAGI. This CDR3 spans 14 amino acids. As DNA, the CDR3 is TGTGCCAGCAGTAGGGACAGGGAGAAGTACGAAGCTTTCTTT. Its protein is CASSRDREKYEAFF.

The rearrangement joins TRBV4-2 to TRBJ2-1, with 11 nucleotides matching TRBD2. In germline, CDR1 is LGHNA, CDR2 YNFKEQ. CDR3 length equals 19 residues. The ends lost 0 bases at V and 4 bases at J; junction bases unmatched: 11. DNA of the CDR3: TGTGCCAGCAGCCAAGATCCCGCCCTAGCGGGGGGCCGATACAATGAGCAGTTCTTC. Protein product: CASSQDPALAGGRYNEQFF.

The V call is TRBV2, the J call TRBJ2-1, with TRBD2 matching over 7 bases. Germline V gene data show CDR1 as SNHLY and CDR2 as FYNNEI. CDR3 size: 12 residues. V trimming: 7 bases; J trimming: 9 bases; junction bases outside the gene matches: 6. Here the CDR3 reads CASIYSSGEQFF. CDR3 DNA: TGTGCCAGCATTTACTCTAGCGGTGAGCAGTTCTTC.

V gene TRBV18 combines with J gene TRBJ2-2; D is possibly TRBD1 or TRBD2 (5 bases each). Looked up from germline, CDR1 is KGHSH and CDR2 is LQKENI. V was shortened by 3 bases and J by 1 base, with 9 bases between the two germline ends. The CDR3 length is 15 residues. CDR3 amino acids: CASSPWDGNTGELFF. CDR3 nucleotide sequence: TGTGCCAGCTCACCTTGGGACGGGAACACCGGGGAGCTGTTTTTT.

This clonotype was observed a few times. The chain has TRBV7-9 and TRBJ1-2; D unresolved. The CDR3 spans 14 residues. Germline assignment: CDR1 SEHNR and CDR2 FQNEAQ (reference sequence). Trimming took 2 bases from V and 4 from J, leaving 11 bases between them. The CDR3 DNA is TGTGCCAGCAGCTTAAGGGCCGCAATCTATGGCTACACCTTC. Its protein product is CASSLRAAIYGYTF.

The table lists this clonotype with a few counts. This sequence joins TRBV5-6 and TRBJ2-1, with no clear D. Per germline, CDR1 SGHDT and CDR2 YYEEEE. The V end lost 4 bases, the J end lost 0 bases, and 5 bases lay between the germline ends. The CDR3 sequence is 13 residues long. The CDR3 nucleotides are TGTGCCAGCAGCGCGCACTCCTACAATGAGCAGTTCTTC. This gives the protein CASSAHSYNEQFF.